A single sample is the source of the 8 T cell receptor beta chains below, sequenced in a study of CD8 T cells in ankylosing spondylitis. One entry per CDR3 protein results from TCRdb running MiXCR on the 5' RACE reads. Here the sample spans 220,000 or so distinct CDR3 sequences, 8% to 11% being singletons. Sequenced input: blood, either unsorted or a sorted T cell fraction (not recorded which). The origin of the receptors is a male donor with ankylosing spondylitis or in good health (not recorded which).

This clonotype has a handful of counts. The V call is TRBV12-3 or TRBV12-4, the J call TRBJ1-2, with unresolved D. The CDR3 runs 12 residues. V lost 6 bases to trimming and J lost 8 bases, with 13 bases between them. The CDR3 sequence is CASSPPGRGYTF. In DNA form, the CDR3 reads TGTGCCAGCAGCCCACCCGGGAGAGGCTACACCTTC.

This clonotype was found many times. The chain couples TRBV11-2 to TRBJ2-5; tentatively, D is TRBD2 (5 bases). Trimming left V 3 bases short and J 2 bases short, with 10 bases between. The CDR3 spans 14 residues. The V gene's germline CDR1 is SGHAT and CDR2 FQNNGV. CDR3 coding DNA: TGTGCCAGCAGCTTCTCCGGGATTCAAGAGACCCAGTACTTC. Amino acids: CASSFSGIQETQYF.

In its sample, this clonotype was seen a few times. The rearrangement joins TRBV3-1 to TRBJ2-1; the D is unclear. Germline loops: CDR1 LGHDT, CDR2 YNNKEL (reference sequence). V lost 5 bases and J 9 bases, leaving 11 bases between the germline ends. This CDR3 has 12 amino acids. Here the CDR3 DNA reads TGTGCCAGCAGCGATTTCAACGGTGAGCAGTTCTTC. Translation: CASSDFNGEQFF.

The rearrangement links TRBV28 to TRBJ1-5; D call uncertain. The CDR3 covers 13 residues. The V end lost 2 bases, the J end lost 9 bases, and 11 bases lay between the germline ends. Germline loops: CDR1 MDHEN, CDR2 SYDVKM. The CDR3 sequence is CASSLGRSRPQHF. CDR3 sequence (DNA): TGTGCCAGCAGTTTAGGTAGGAGTCGGCCCCAGCATTTT.

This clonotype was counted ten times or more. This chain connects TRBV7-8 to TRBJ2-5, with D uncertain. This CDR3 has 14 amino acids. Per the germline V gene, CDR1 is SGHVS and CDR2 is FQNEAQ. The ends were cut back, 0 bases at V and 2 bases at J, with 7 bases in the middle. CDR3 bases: TGTGCCAGCAGCTTAGCGGTAGGGCAAGAGACCCAGTACTTC. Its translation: CASSLAVGQETQYF.

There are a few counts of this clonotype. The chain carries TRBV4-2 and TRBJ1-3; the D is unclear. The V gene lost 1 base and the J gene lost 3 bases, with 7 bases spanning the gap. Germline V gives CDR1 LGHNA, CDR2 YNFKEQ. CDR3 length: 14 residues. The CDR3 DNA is TGTGCCAGCAGCCAAGGGGCTTATGGAAACACCATATATTTT. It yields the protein CASSQGAYGNTIYF.

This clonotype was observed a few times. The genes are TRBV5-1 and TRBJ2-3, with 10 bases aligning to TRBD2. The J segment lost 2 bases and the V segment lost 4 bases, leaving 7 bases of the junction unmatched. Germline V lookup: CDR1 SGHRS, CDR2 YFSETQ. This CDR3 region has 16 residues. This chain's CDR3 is CASSQERGGLTDTQYF. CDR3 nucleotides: TGCGCCAGCAGCCAGGAGCGGGGGGGGCTCACAGATACGCAGTATTTT.

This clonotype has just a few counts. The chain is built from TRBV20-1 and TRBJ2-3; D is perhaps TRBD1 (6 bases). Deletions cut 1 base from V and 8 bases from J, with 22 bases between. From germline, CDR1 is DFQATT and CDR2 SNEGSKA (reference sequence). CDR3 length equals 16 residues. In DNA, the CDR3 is TGCAGTGCTAGAGCTAGCTCGTACTTCCGAGGGGGTACGCAGTATTTT. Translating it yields CSARASSYFRGGTQYF.